This T cell receptor (beta chain) is from a study of CD8+ T cells in alopecia areata. Overall study findings and caveats: Scalp clonality, along with expanded CD8+ clones among the top 100, was significantly decreased by tofacitinib. Higher clonality and more expanded CD8+ clones appeared in lesional than normal scalp. Only one nonresponder was present, which leaves the link between baseline CD8+ expansion and response uncertain.

Treatment in this sample: oral pan-JAK inhibitor, 5-10 mg twice daily. Concerning this clone itself: Its antigen is undetermined.

Deletions cut 2 bases from V and 2 bases from J, with 13 bases between. The CDR3 is 14 residues long. Germline V gene lookup returns CDR1 GTSNPN and CDR2 SVGIG (reference sequence). Isolated RNA was reverse transcribed into cDNA used as the sequencing template. Sequencing used immunoSEQ multiplex PCR; TCRdb keeps in-frame clones, though not all of them. The sample yields some 190,000 clones, under 70% seen once. The material sequenced was CD4+ T cells sorted from blood, taken at week 44, from a patient treated with tofacitinib. The receptor comes from a human donor with alopecia areata. This chain joins TRBV30 and TRBJ2-7; TRBD2 might be the D (5 bases). The CDR3 protein is CAWSKSFGAYEQYF. CDR3 coding DNA: TGTGCCTGGAGTAAGTCTTTCGGGGCCTACGAGCAGTACTTC.